The entry below describes one TCR beta chain. This CDR3 has 15 amino acids. The V and J ends lost 0 bases and 2 bases respectively, with 10 bases between them. CDR1 and CDR2 from the germline V gene are SGHRS and YFSETQ. This sample is part of a study of human T cells and chemical hapten exposure. In the study overall: Alopecia areata, totalis or universalis affected patients, mainly female.

Described time point: patch test 2, 6 weeks after DPC sensitization. The treatment here: therapeutic diphenylcyclopropenone sensitization with weekly scalp DPC. In TCRdb, the RACE reads were re-called with MiXCR into one record per CDR3 protein. The sample includes tens of thousands of distinct CDR3 sequences, 10% of them seen just once. This TCR was sampled from a woman in her 50s with alopecia areata. Some clones in this sample may be carry-over from other donors' samples. V and J are TRBV5-1 and TRBJ2-3; D possibly corresponds to TRBD2 (6 bases). This sample comprised whole blood, obtained in connection with sensitization to the hapten diphenylcyclopropenone (DPC). In DNA form, the CDR3 reads TGCGCCAGCAGCTTGGTGGGACTGAACACAGATACGCAGTATTTT. Translation: CASSLVGLNTDTQYF.